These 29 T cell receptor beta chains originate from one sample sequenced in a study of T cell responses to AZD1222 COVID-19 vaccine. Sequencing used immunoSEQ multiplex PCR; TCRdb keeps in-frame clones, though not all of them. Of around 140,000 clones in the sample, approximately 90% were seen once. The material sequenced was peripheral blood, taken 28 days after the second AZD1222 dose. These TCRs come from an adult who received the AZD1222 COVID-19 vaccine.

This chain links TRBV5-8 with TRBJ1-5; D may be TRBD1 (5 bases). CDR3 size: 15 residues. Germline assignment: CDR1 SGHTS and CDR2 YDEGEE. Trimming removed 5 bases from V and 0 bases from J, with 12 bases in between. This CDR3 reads CASSWDSYSNQPQHF. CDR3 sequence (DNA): TGTGCCAGCAGTTGGGACTCCTATAGCAATCAGCCCCAGCATTTT.

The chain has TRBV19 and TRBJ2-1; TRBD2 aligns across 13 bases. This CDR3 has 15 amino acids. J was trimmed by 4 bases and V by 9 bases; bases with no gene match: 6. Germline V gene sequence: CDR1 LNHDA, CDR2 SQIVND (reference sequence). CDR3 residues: CASRTSGGPYNEQFF. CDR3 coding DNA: TGTGCCAGCCGGACTAGCGGGGGCCCATACAATGAGCAGTTCTTC.

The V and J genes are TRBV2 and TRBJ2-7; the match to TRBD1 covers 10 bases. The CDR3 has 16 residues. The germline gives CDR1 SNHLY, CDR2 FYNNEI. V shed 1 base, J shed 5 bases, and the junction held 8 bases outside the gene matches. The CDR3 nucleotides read TGTGCCAGCAGTGAAGTGGGGGGACAGGGGACCAACGAGCAGTACTTC. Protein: CASSEVGGQGTNEQYF.

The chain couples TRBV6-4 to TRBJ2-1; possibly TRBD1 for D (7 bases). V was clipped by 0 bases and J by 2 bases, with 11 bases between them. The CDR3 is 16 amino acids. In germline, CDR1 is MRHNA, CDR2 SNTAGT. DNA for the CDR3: TGTGCCAGCAGTGACTCAGCAGGGGGGCCCTACAATGAGCAGTTCTTC. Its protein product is CASSDSAGGPYNEQFF.

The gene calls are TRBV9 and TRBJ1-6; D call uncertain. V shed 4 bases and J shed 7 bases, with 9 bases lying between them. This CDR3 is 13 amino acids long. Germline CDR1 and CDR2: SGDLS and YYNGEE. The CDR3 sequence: CASSPGLNSPLHF. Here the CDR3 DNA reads TGTGCCAGCAGCCCCGGTCTCAATTCACCCCTCCACTTT.

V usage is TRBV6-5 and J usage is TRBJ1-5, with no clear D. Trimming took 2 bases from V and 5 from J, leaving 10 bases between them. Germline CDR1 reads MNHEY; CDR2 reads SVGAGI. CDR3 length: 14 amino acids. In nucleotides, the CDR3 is TGTGCCAGCAGTTACGGACCCTATTATCAGCCCCAGCATTTT. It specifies CASSYGPYYQPQHF.

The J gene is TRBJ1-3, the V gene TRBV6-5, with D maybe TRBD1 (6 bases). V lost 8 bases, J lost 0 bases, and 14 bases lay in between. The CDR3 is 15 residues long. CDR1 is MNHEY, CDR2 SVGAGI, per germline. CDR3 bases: TGTGCCAGCTCCTTTAGGGGGACCTCTGGAAACACCATATATTTT. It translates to CASSFRGTSGNTIYF.

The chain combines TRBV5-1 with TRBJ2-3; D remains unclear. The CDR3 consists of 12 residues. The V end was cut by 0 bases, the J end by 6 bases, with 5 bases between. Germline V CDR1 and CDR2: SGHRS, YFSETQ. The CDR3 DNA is TGCGCCAGCAGCTTGGCCTCGGATACGCAGTATTTT. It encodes CASSLASDTQYF.

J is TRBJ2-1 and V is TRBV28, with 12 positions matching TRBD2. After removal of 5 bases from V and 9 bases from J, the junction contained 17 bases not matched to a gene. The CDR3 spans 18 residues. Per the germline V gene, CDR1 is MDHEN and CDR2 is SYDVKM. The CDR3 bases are TGTGCCAGCAGTCTCCTAATCCCTAGCGGGAGGGGAGGCAGTGAGCAGTTCTTC. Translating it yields CASSLLIPSGRGGSEQFF.

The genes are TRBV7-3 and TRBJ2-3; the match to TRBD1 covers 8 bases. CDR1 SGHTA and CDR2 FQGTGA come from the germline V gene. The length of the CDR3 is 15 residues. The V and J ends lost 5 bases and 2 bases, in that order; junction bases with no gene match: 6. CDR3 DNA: TGTGCCAGCAGCCCACGGGACAGGATCACAGATACGCAGTATTTT. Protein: CASSPRDRITDTQYF.

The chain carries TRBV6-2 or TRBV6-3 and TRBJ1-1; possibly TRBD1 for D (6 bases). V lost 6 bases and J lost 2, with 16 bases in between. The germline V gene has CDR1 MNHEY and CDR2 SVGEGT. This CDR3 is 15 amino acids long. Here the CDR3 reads CASSRPGGRNTEAFF. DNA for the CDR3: TGTGCCAGCAGCCGGCCGGGGGGGCGAAACACTGAAGCTTTCTTT.

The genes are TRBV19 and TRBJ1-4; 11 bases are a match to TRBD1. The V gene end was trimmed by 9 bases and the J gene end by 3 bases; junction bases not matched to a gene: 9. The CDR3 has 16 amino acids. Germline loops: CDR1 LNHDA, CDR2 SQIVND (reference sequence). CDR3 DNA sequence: TGTGCCAGCCTGGACAGGGGGCGCACCGCTAATGAAAAACTGTTTTTT. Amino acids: CASLDRGRTANEKLFF.

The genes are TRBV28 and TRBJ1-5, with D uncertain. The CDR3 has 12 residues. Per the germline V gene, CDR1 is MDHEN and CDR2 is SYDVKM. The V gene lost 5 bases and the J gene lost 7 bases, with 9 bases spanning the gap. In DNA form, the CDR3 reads TGTGCCAGCAGTACAAGGAACCAGCCCCAGCATTTT. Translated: CASSTRNQPQHF.

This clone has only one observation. The CDR3 DNA sequence: TGTGCCAGCAGTTCTGACAGGGCGGGCACTGAAGCTTTCTTT. Protein product: CASSSDRAGTEAFF. The chain recombines TRBV2 with TRBJ1-1, with 7 bases that match TRBD1. V lost 5 bases to trimming and J lost 4 bases; unmatched junction nucleotides: 7. The CDR3 covers 14 residues. CDR1 is SNHLY, CDR2 FYNNEI, per germline. Variable domain in full (rest from reference TRBV2 and TRBJ1-1): EPEVTQTPSHQVTQMGQEVILRCVPISNHLYFYWYRQILGQKVEFLVSFYNNEISEKSEIFDDQFSVERPDGSNFTLKIRSTKLEDSAMYFCASSSDRAGTEAFFGQGTRLTVV.

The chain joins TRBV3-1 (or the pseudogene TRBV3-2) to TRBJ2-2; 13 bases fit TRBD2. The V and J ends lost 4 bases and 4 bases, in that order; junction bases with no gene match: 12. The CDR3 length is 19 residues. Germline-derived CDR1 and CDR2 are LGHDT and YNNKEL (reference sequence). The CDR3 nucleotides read TGTGCCAGCAGCCCCCATTCACTAGCGGGGGGGCAAGTCACCGGGGAGCTGTTTTTT. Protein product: CASSPHSLAGGQVTGELFF.

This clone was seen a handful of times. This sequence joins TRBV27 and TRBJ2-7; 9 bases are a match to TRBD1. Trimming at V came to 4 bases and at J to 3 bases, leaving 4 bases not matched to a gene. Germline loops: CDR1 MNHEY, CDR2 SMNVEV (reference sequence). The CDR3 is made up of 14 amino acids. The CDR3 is CASSWGTGIYEQYF. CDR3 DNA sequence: TGTGCCAGCAGTTGGGGGACAGGGATCTACGAGCAGTACTTC.

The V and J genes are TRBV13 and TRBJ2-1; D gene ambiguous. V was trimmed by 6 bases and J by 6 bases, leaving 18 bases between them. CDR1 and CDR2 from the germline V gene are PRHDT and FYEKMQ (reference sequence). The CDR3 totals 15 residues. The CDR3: CASSRRRYRANEQFF. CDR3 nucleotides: TGTGCCAGCAGTAGAAGGAGATACCGGGCCAATGAGCAGTTCTTC.

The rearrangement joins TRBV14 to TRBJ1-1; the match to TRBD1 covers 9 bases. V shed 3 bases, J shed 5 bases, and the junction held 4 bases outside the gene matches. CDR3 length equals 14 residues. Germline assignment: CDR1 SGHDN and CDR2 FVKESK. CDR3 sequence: CASSHTGGRTEAFF. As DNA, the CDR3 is TGTGCCAGCAGCCACACAGGGGGCAGAACTGAAGCTTTCTTT.

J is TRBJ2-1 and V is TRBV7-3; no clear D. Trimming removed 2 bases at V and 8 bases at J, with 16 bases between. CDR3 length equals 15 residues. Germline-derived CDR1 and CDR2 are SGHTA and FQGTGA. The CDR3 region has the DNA TGTGCCAGCAGCTTATCCGCGACTCGTGTCGATGAGCAGTTCTTC. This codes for CASSLSATRVDEQFF. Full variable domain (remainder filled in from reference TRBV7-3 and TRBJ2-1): GAGVSQTPSNKVTEKGKYVELRCDPISGHTALYWYRQSLGQGPEFLIYFQGTGAADDSGLPNDRFFAVRPEGSVSTLKIQRTERGDSAVYLCASSLSATRVDEQFFGPGTRLTVL.

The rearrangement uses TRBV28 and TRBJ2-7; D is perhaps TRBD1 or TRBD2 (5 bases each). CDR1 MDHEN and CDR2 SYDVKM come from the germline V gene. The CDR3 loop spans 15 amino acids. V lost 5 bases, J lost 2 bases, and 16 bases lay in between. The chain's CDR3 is CASSPPGTATYEQYF. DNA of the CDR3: TGTGCCAGCAGTCCGCCCGGGACGGCCACCTACGAGCAGTACTTC.

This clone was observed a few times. The CDR3 here is CASSIQGWNTGELFF. The CDR3 nucleotides read TGTGCCAGCAGTATACAGGGGTGGAACACCGGGGAGCTGTTTTTT. This chain uses TRBV6-5 with TRBJ2-2, with 7 bases matching TRBD1. After removal of 5 bases from V and 1 base from J, the junction contained 4 bases not matched to a gene. This CDR3 region has 15 residues. The germline CDR1 and CDR2 sequences are MNHEY and SVGAGI.

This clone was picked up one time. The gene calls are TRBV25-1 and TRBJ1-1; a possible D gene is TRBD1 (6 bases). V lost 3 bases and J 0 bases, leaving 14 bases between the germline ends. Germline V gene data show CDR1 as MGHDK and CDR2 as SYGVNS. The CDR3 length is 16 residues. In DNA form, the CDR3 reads TGTGCCAGCAGTGATCCCTCAACAGGGATGAACACTGAAGCTTTCTTT. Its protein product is CASSDPSTGMNTEAFF. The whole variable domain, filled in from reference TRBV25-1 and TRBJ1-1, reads EADIYQTPRYLVIGTGKKITLECSQTMGHDKMYWYQQDPGMELHLIHYSYGVNSTEKGDLSSESTVSRIRTEHFPLTLESARPSHTSQYLCASSDPSTGMNTEAFFGQGTRLTVV.

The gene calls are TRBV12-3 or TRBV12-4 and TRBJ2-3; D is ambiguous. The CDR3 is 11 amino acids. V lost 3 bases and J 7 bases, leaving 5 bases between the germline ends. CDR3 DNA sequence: TGTGCCAGCAGTTTCGGGTATACGCAGTATTTT. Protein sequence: CASSFGYTQYF.

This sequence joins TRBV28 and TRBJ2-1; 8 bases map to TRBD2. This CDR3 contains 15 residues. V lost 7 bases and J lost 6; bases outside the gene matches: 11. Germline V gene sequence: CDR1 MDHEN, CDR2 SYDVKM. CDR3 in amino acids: CASKWELADFNEQFF. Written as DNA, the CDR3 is TGTGCCAGCAAGTGGGAACTAGCGGACTTCAATGAGCAGTTCTTC.

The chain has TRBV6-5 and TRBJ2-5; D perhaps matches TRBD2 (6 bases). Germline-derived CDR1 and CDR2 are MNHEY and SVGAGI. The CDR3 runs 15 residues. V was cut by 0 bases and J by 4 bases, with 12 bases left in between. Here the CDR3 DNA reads TGTGCCAGCAGTTACTCGACATGGAGGGCAGAGACCCAGTACTTC. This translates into CASSYSTWRAETQYF.

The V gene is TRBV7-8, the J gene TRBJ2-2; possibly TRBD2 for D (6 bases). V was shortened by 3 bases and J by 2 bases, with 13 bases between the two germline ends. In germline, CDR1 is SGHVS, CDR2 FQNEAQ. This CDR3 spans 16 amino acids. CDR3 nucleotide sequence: TGTGCCAGCAGCTTTTACGGGAGTCCTAACACCGGGGAGCTGTTTTTT. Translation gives CASSFYGSPNTGELFF.

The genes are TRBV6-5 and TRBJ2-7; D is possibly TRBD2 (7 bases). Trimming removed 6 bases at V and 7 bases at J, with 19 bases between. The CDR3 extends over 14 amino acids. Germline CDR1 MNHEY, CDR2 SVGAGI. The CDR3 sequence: CASRAGALPGEQYF. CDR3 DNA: TGTGCCAGCAGGGCGGGGGCCTTACCGGGAGAGCAGTACTTC.

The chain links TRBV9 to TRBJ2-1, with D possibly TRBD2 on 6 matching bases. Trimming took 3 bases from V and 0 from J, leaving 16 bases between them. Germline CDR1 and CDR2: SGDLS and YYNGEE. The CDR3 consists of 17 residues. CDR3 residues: CASSGLHGGSSYNEQFF. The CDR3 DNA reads TGTGCCAGCAGCGGCCTCCATGGGGGGAGCTCCTACAATGAGCAGTTCTTC.

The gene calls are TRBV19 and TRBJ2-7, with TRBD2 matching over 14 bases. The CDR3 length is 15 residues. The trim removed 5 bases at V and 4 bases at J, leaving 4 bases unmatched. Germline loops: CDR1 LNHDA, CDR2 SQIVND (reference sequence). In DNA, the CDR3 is TGTGCCAGTAGTCTGGGACTAGCGGGAGCTTACGAGCAGTACTTC. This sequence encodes CASSLGLAGAYEQYF.